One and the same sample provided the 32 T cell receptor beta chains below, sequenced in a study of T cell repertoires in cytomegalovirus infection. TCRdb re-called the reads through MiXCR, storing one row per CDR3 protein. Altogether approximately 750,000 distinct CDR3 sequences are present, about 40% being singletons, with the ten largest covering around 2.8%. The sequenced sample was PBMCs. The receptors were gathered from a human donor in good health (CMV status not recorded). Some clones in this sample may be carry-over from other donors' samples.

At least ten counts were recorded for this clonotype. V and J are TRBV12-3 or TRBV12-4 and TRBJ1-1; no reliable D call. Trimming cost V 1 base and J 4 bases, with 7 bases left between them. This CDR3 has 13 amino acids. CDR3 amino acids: CASSLDGRTEAFF. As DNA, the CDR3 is TGTGCCAGCAGTTTAGATGGGCGCACTGAAGCTTTCTTT.

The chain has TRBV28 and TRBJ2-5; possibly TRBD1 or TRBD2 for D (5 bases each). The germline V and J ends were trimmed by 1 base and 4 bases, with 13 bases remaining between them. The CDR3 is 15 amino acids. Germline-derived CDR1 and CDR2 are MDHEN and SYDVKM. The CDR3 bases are TGTGCCAGCAGTTTATCCGGCCTGAGGGGAGAGACCCAGTACTTC. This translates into CASSLSGLRGETQYF.

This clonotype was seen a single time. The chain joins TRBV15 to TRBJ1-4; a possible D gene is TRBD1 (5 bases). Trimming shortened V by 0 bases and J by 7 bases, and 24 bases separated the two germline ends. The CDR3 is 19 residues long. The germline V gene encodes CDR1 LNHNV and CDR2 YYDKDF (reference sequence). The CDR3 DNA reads TGTGCCACCAGCAGAGATAGAAGGGACCTTAGAGGGTGGCTTGAAAAACTGTTTTTT. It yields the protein CATSRDRRDLRGWLEKLFF.

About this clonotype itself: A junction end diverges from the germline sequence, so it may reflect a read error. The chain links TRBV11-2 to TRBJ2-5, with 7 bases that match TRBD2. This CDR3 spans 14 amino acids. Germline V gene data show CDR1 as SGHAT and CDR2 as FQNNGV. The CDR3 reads CASSLGVGGETQSF. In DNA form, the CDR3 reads TGTGCCAGCAGCTTAGGGGTGGGGGGGGAGACCCAGTCCTTC.

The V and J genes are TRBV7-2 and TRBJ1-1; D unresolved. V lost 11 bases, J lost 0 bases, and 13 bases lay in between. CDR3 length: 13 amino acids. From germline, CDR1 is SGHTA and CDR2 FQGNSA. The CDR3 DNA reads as TGTGCCCTCAGCCCGTACCTGAACACTGAAGCTTTCTTT. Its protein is CALSPYLNTEAFF.

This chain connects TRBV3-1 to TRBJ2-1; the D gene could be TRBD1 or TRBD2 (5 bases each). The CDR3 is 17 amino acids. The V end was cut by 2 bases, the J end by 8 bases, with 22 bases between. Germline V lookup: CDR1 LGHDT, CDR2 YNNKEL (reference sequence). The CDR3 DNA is TGTGCCAGCAGCCAACTCCTCCGGGACGGGGTTAGGCATGAGCAGTTCTTC. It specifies CASSQLLRDGVRHEQFF.

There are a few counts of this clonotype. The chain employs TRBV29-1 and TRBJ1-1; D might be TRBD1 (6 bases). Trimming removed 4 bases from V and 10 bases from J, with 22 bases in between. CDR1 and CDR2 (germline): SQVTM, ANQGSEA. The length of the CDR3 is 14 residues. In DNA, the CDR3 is TGCAGCGTTGGATTAGAACAGGGATGGGATGGAGCTTTCTTT. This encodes CSVGLEQGWDGAFF. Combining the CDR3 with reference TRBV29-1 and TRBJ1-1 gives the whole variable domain SAVISQKPSRDICQRGTSLTIQCQVDSQVTMMFWYRQQPGQSLTLIATANQGSEATYESGFVIDKFPISRPNLTFSTLTVSNMSPEDSSIYLCSVGLEQGWDGAFFGQGTRLTVV.

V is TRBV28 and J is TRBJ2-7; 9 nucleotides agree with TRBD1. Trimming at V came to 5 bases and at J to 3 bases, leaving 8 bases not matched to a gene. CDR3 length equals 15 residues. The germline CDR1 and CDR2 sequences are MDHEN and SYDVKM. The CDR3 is CASSELDRGIYEQYF. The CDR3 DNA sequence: TGTGCCAGCAGTGAGCTCGACAGGGGGATCTACGAGCAGTACTTC.

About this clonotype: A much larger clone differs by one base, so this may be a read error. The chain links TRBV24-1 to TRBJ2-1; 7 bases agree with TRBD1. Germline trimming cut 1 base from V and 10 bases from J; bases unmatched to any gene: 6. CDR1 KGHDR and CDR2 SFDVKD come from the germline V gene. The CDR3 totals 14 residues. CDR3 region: CATSDFRQGKEQFF. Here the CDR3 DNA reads TGTGCCACCAGTGATTTTAGACAGGGCAAGGAGCAGTTCTTC.

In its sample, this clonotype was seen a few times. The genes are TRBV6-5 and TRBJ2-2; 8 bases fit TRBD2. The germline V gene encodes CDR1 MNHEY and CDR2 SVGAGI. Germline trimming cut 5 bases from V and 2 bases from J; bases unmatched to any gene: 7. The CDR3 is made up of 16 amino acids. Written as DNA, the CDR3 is TGTGCCAGCAGTGCTGGGAGCGGGAGAAACACCGGGGAGCTGTTTTTT. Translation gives CASSAGSGRNTGELFF.

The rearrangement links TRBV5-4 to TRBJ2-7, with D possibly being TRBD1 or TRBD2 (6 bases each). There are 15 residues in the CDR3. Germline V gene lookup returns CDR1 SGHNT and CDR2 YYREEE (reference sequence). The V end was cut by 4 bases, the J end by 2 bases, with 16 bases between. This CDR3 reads CASSGPQGGPYEQYF. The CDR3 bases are TGTGCCAGCAGCGGGCCTCAAGGGGGGCCCTACGAGCAGTACTTC.

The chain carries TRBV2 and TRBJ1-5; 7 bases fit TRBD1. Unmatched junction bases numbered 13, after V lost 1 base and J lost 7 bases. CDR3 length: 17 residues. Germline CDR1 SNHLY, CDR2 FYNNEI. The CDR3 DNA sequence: TGTGCCAGCAGTGAAGGAACCATGTTGGCAGGGGGACAGCCCCAGCATTTT. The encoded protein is CASSEGTMLAGGQPQHF.

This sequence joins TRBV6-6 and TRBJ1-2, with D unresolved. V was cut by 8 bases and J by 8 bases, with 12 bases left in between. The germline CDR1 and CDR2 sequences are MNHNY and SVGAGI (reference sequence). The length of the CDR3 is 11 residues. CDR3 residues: CASGIGRGYTF. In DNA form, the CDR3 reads TGTGCCAGCGGGATCGGGCGCGGCTACACCTTC.

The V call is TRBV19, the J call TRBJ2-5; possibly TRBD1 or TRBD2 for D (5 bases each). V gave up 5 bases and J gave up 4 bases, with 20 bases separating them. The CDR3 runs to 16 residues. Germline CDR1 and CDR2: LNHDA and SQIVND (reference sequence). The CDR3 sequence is CASSPRSLGDRETQYF. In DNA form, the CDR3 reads TGTGCCAGTAGTCCCCGGAGTTTAGGGGACCGAGAGACCCAGTACTTC.

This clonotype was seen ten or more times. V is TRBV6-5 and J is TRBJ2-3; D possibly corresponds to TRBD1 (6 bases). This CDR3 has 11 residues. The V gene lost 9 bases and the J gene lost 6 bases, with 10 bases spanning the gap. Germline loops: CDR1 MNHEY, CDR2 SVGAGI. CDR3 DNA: TGTGCCAGTAGAAGGGGGGATACGCAGTATTTT. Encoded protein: CASRRGDTQYF.

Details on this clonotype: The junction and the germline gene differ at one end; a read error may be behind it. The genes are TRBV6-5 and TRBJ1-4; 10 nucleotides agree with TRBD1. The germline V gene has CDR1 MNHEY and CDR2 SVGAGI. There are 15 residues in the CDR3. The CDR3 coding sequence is TGTGCCATCAGTTACCGGACAGGGGGGTACGAAAAACTGTTTTTT. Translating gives CAISYRTGGYEKLFF.

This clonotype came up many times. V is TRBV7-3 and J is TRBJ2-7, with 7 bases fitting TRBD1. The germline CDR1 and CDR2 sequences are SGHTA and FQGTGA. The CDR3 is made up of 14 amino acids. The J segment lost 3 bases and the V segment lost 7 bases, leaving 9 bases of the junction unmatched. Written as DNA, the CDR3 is TGTGCCAGCAACTTGAGGGGACAGAACTACGAGCAGTACTTC. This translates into CASNLRGQNYEQYF.

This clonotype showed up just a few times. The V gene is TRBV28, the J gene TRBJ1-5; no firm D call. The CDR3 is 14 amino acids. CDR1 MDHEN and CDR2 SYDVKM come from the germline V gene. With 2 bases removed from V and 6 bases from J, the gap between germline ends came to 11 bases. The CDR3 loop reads CASSLSGQLQPQHF. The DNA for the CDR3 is TGTGCCAGCAGTTTAAGTGGTCAGCTTCAGCCCCAGCATTTT.

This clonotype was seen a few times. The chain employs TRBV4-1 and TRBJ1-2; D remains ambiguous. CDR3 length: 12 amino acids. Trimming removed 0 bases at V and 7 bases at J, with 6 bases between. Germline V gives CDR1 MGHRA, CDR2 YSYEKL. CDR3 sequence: CASSQDVAGYTF. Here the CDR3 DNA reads TGCGCCAGCAGCCAAGATGTGGCTGGCTACACCTTC.

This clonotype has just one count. Here the CDR3 DNA reads TGTGCCAGTAGTATAATTAGCGGGGTCCACAATGAGCAGTTCTTC. Its protein is CASSIISGVHNEQFF. The gene calls are TRBV19 and TRBJ2-1; 8 bases agree with TRBD2. The CDR3 loop spans 15 amino acids. Losses at the gene ends were 2 bases for V and 5 bases for J; bases not matched to a gene: 5. Looked up from germline, CDR1 is LNHDA and CDR2 is SQIVND (reference sequence).

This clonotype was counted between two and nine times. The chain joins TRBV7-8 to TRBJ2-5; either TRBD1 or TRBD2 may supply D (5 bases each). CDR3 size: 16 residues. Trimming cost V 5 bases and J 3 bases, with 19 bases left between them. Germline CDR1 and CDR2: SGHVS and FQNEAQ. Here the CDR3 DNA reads TGTGCCAGCAGCCCCGGACGGGGCGGTACAAAAGAGACCCAGTACTTC. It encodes CASSPGRGGTKETQYF.

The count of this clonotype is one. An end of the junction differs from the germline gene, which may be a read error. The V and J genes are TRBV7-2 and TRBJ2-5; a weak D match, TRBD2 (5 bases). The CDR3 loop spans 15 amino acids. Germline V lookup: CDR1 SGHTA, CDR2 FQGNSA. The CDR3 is CASSFFPGKIETHYF. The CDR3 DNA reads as TGTGCCAGCAGCTTTTTCCCCGGGAAGATCGAGACCCATTACTTC.

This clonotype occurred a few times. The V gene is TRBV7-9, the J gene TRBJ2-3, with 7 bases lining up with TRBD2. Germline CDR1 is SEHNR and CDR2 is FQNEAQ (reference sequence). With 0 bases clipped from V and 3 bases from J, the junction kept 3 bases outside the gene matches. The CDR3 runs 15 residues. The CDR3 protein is CASSLAASGTDTQYF. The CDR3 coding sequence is TGTGCCAGCAGCTTAGCGGCTAGCGGAACAGATACGCAGTATTTT.

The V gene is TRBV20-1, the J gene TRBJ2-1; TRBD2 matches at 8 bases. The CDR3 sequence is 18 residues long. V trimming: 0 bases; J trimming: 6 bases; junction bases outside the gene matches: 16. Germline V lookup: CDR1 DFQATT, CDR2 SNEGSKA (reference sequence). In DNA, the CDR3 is TGCAGTGCTAGAGATCGTCTGTCGTCGACTAGCGTCATCAATGAGCAGTTCTTC. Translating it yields CSARDRLSSTSVINEQFF.

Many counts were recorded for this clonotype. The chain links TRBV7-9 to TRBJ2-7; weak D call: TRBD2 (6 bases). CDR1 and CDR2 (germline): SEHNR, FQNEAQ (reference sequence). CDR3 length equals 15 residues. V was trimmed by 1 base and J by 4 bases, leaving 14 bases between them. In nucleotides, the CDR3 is TGTGCCAGCAGCTTAGTCGGTAGCGGTGGGTACGAGCAGTACTTC. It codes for CASSLVGSGGYEQYF. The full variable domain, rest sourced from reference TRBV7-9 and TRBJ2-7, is DTGVSQNPRHKITKRGQNVTFRCDPISEHNRLYWYRQTLGQGPEFLTYFQNEAQLEKSRLLSDRFSAERPKGSFSTLEIQRTEQGDSAMYLCASSLVGSGGYEQYFGPGTRLTVT.

This CDR3 reads CASSSPVTSGENTGELFF. The CDR3 region has the DNA TGCGCCAGCAGCTCCCCCGTGACTAGCGGAGAGAACACCGGGGAGCTGTTTTTT. The gene calls are TRBV5-1 and TRBJ2-2; 9 bases agree with TRBD2. The germline gives CDR1 SGHRS, CDR2 YFSETQ. The CDR3 is 18 residues long. The ends lost 3 bases at V and 1 base at J; junction bases unmatched: 10.

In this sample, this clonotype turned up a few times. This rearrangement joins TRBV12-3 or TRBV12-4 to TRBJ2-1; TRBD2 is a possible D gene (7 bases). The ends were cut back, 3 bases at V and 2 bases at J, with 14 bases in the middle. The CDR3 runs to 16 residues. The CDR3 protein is CASSLRGGAAYNEQFF. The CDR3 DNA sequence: TGTGCCAGCAGTTTGAGGGGGGGAGCAGCCTACAATGAGCAGTTCTTC.

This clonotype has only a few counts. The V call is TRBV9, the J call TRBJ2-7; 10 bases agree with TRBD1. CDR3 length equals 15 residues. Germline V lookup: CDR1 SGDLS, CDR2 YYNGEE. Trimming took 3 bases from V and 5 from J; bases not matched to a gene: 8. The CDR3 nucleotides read TGTGCCAGCAGCGGTAGGGGACAGGGGAACCACGAGCAGTACTTC. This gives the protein CASSGRGQGNHEQYF. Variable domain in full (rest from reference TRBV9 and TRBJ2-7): DSGVTQTPKHLITATGQRVTLRCSPRSGDLSVYWYQQSLDQGLQFLIQYYNGEERAKGNILERFSAQQFPDLHSELNLSSLELGDSALYFCASSGRGQGNHEQYFGPGTRLTVT.

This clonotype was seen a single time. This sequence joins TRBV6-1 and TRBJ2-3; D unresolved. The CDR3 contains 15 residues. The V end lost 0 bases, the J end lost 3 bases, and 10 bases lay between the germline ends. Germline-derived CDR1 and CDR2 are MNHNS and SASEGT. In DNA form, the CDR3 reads TGTGCCAGCAGTGAAGCGGGCTGGGGAACAGATACGCAGTATTTT. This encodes CASSEAGWGTDTQYF.

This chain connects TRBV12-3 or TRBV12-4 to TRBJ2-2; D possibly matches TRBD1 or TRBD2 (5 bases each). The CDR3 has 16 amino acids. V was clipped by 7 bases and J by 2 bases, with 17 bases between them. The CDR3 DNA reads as TGTGCCAGCATCCCCTGGGAGTGGACAAACACCGGGGAGCTGTTTTTT. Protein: CASIPWEWTNTGELFF.

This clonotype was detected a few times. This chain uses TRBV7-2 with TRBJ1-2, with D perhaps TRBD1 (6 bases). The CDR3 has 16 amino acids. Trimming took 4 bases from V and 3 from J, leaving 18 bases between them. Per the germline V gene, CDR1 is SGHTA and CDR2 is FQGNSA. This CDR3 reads CASSSFDWGADYGYTF. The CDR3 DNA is TGTGCCAGCAGCTCGTTCGATTGGGGGGCCGACTATGGCTACACCTTC.

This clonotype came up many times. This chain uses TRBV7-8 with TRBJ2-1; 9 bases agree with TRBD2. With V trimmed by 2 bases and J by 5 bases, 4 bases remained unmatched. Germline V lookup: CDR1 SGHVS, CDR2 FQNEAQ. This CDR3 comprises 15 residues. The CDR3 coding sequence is TGTGCCAGCAGCTTACTAGCGGGGACCCACAATGAGCAGTTCTTC. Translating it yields CASSLLAGTHNEQFF.